Sequencing of this T cell receptor beta chain was carried out in a study of T cells in Graves' hyperthyroidism and ophthalmopathy. A patient was excluded if there was uncontrolled infection, other autoimmune disease, pregnancy or lactation. The CDR3 totals 18 residues. The ends were cut back, 5 bases at V and 0 bases at J, with 17 bases in the middle. Germline V gene lookup returns CDR1 SEHNR and CDR2 FQNEAQ (reference sequence). Study observations and caveats: Using 13 V-J features, a model discriminated ophthalmopathy from stable hyperthyroidism. Most thyroid clonotypes that were expanded above 0.001 also turned up in blood. A median around six months before onset, the model predicted ophthalmopathy.

This clonotype was counted between two and nine times. The antigen is unknown. Amplification targeted TCR beta CDR3 regions from RNA transcripts. The TCR CDR3 was amplified in a first-round RT-PCR using the HTBI primer set. Via MiXCR, TCRdb re-called the multiplex PCR reads, giving one row per CDR3 protein. The table lists around 660,000 distinct CDR3 sequences, roughly 45% of them singletons, with roughly 7.2% in the top ten. This chain uses TRBV7-9 with TRBJ1-6, with D tentatively TRBD1 (5 bases). The origin of this receptor is an adult man with Graves' disease, either hyperthyroidism or ophthalmopathy (not recorded which). Input material: peripheral blood or thyroid tissue (not recorded which). The CDR3 nucleotides are TGTGCCAGCAGCCGTGGGGGGGACGCTAGCTCCTATAATTCACCCCTCCACTTT. This codes for CASSRGGDASSYNSPLHF. The complete variable domain, with remaining parts taken from reference TRBV7-9 and TRBJ1-6, reads DTGVSQNPRHKITKRGQNVTFRCDPISEHNRLYWYRQTLGQGPEFLTYFQNEAQLEKSRLLSDRFSAERPKGSFSTLEIQRTEQGDSAMYLCASSRGGDASSYNSPLHFGNGTRLTVT.